Below are 26 T cell receptor beta chains sequenced from a single sample in a study of T cell responses to AZD1222 COVID-19 vaccine. Clones were sequenced by immunoSEQ multiplex PCR, and TCRdb holds only the in-frame ones, with some missing. The sample has about 140,000 clones; 90% to 95% are singletons. The material sequenced was peripheral blood, taken on day 0 of AZD1222 vaccination. These receptors were taken from an adult in good health.

The chain links TRBV2 to TRBJ2-7; a weak D match, TRBD2 (6 bases). The V gene's germline CDR1 is SNHLY and CDR2 FYNNEI. The CDR3 covers 15 residues. Between the trimmed V and J ends, which lost 6 bases and 2 bases, there was a span of 17 bases. DNA of the CDR3: TGTGCCAGCAGGGTGGGGGAGGACCCAGCCTACGAGCAGTACTTC. Encoded protein: CASRVGEDPAYEQYF.

This clone has a single count. The chain's CDR3 is CASSLRQGTNEKLFF. As DNA, the CDR3 is TGTGCCAGCAGCCTACGACAGGGGACTAATGAAAAACTGTTTTTT. The rearrangement links TRBV7-2 to TRBJ1-4, with TRBD1 matching 8 bases. The CDR3 contains 15 residues. Germline V gene data show CDR1 as SGHTA and CDR2 as FQGNSA. The V gene end was trimmed by 5 bases and the J gene end by 2 bases; junction bases not matched to a gene: 4.

The chain recombines TRBV7-3 with TRBJ1-1; TRBD1 is a possible D gene (6 bases). Germline CDR1 and CDR2: SGHTA and FQGTGA. The CDR3 spans 13 residues. V was pared by 5 bases and J by 10 bases, with 17 bases between. The CDR3 spells CASSPTPDSPAFF. DNA of the CDR3: TGTGCCAGCAGCCCCACCCCGGACAGTCCAGCTTTCTTT.

V gene TRBV5-4 combines with J gene TRBJ1-2, with D tentatively TRBD1 (5 bases). Trimming stripped 0 bases from V and 8 bases from J, with 14 bases between. CDR1 and CDR2 (germline): SGHNT, YYREEE (reference sequence). The CDR3 runs to 14 residues. This chain's CDR3 is CASSLGTNSRGYTF. The CDR3 nucleotides are TGTGCCAGCAGCTTGGGGACAAATTCTCGGGGCTACACCTTC.

This clone was detected only once. The chain links TRBV12-5 to TRBJ2-2; D is unresolved. CDR1 is LGHNT and CDR2 is FRNRAP in the germline V gene. The CDR3 has 14 residues. Trimming shortened V by 3 bases and J by 0 bases, and 5 bases separated the two germline ends. The CDR3, as DNA: TGTGCTAGTGGTTTTTGGGCGAACACCGGGGAGCTGTTTTTT. This codes for CASGFWANTGELFF. The full variable domain, its missing parts supplied by reference TRBV12-5 and TRBJ2-2, is DARVTQTPRHKVTEMGQEVTMRCQPILGHNTVFWYRQTMMQGLELLAYFRNRAPLDDSGMPKDRFSAEMPDATLATLKIQPSEPRDSAVYFCASGFWANTGELFFGEGSRLTVL.

The rearrangement joins TRBV28 to TRBJ2-7; D uncertain. V lost 0 bases to trimming and J lost 5 bases, with 8 bases between them. The CDR3 runs 13 residues. Germline-derived CDR1 and CDR2 are MDHEN and SYDVKM. CDR3 amino acids: CASSLWLRDEQYF. In DNA, the CDR3 is TGTGCCAGCAGTTTATGGTTGCGCGACGAGCAGTACTTC.

J is TRBJ1-5 and V is TRBV2; D call uncertain. CDR1 and CDR2 from the germline V gene are SNHLY and FYNNEI. Trimming removed 8 bases at V and 3 bases at J, with 14 bases between. CDR3 size: 14 residues. CDR3 nucleotide sequence: TGTGCCAGCCACGGAGCGGAAGCCAATCAGCCCCAGCATTTT. Its translation: CASHGAEANQPQHF.

The chain employs TRBV4-2 and TRBJ2-2, with TRBD2 matching 8 bases. The junction had 8 bases not matched to a gene; V was cut back by 0 bases and J by 5 bases. CDR3 size: 17 residues. Germline CDR1 reads LGHNA; CDR2 reads YNFKEQ. CDR3 in DNA: TGTGCCAGCAGCCAAGAAATCGGCGGGGGGCTTACCGGGGAGCTGTTTTTT. This codes for CASSQEIGGGLTGELFF.

V gene TRBV3-1 (or the pseudogene TRBV3-2) combines with J gene TRBJ1-1; maybe TRBD1 (6 bases). Trimming cost V 0 bases and J 6 bases, with 14 bases left between them. CDR1 is LGHDT and CDR2 is YNNKEL in the germline V gene (reference sequence). CDR3 length equals 15 residues. The CDR3 DNA is TGTGCCAGCAGCCAAGAAGTGGCAGGGGCTTCTGAAGCTTTCTTT. Translated: CASSQEVAGASEAFF.

V usage is TRBV3-1 (or the pseudogene TRBV3-2) and J usage is TRBJ1-2, with a possible D match to TRBD1 (6 bases). Germline CDR1 reads LGHDT; CDR2 reads YNNKEL (reference sequence). The CDR3 runs to 18 residues. V lost 3 bases to trimming and J lost 1 base, with 21 bases between them. Here the CDR3 reads CASSHERGGWAYNYGYTF. The DNA for the CDR3 is TGTGCCAGCAGCCATGAAAGGGGGGGATGGGCTTATAACTATGGCTACACCTTC.

This sequence joins TRBV30 and TRBJ1-2; no reliable D call. V lost 3 bases to trimming and J lost 2 bases, with 7 bases between them. The CDR3 has 12 residues. The germline gives CDR1 GTSNPN, CDR2 SVGIG (reference sequence). DNA of the CDR3: TGTGCCTGGAGGGGTCCAAACTATGGCTACACCTTC. Encoded protein: CAWRGPNYGYTF.

The rearrangement uses TRBV19 and TRBJ1-1; D is unresolved. Germline values: CDR1 LNHDA, CDR2 SQIVND (reference sequence). V was trimmed by 4 bases and J by 5 bases, leaving 17 bases between them. The CDR3 length is 15 residues. In nucleotides, the CDR3 is TGTGCCAGTAGTACACAACTGCGGAGGAGTACTGAAGCTTTCTTT. Encoded protein: CASSTQLRRSTEAFF.

This sequence joins TRBV5-4 and TRBJ2-7; the D is unclear. The length of the CDR3 is 13 residues. Germline V gene data show CDR1 as SGHNT and CDR2 as YYREEE (reference sequence). V was shortened by 1 base and J by 3 bases, with 8 bases between the two germline ends. The CDR3 bases are TGTGCCAGCAGCTTGATAGTTGGCTACGAGCAGTACTTC. Residues: CASSLIVGYEQYF.

V and J are TRBV18 and TRBJ2-1, with 8 bases matching TRBD2. The J segment lost 9 bases and the V segment lost 3 bases, leaving 16 bases of the junction unmatched. Germline V gene sequence: CDR1 KGHSH, CDR2 LQKENI. The CDR3 sequence is 17 residues long. CDR3 sequence: CASSPDLGRGGQIEQFF. The CDR3 DNA reads TGTGCCAGCTCACCCGACCTCGGACGGGGGGGCCAGATTGAGCAGTTCTTC. Together with reference TRBV18 and TRBJ2-1, the CDR3 gives the full variable domain: NAGVMQNPRHLVRRRGQEARLRCSPMKGHSHVYWYRQLPEEGLKFMVYLQKENIIDESGMPKERFSAEFPKEGPSILRIQQVVRGDSAAYFCASSPDLGRGGQIEQFFGPGTRLTVL.

This sequence joins TRBV28 and TRBJ1-4, with 8 bases that match TRBD1. This CDR3 region has 13 residues. Trimming took 6 bases from V and 11 from J; bases not matched to a gene: 8. From germline, CDR1 is MDHEN and CDR2 SYDVKM. The chain's CDR3 is CASSRDRLGKLFF. As DNA, the CDR3 is TGTGCCAGCAGCAGGGACAGGCTGGGGAAACTGTTTTTT.

In its sample, this clone was seen once. The chain carries TRBV29-1 and TRBJ1-2; TRBD1 is a possible D gene (5 bases). Germline values: CDR1 SQVTM, CDR2 ANQGSEA. V lost 7 bases and J lost 2, with 14 bases in between. CDR3 length: 13 amino acids. The CDR3 DNA sequence: TGCAGCGCACGGGACGGACGCAACTATGGCTACACCTTC. Amino acids: CSARDGRNYGYTF.

This rearrangement joins TRBV2 to TRBJ1-2; no reliable D call. Germline values: CDR1 SNHLY, CDR2 FYNNEI. V was clipped by 8 bases and J by 1 base, with 8 bases between them. There are 12 residues in the CDR3. CDR3 nucleotides: TGTGCCAGCCGGACGGATAACTATGGCTACACCTTC. Translating it yields CASRTDNYGYTF.

The CDR3 DNA is TGTGCCAGTTCACGGGAACATCAGCCCCAGCATTTT. Its translation: CASSREHQPQHF. This sequence joins TRBV19 and TRBJ1-5; D gene ambiguous. Germline V CDR1 and CDR2: LNHDA, SQIVND (reference sequence). V was pared by 8 bases and J by 5 bases, with 10 bases between. The CDR3 sequence is 12 residues long. The variable domain in full, with the rest retrieved from reference TRBV19 and TRBJ1-5, is DGGITQSPKYLFRKEGQNVTLSCEQNLNHDAMYWYRQDPGQGLRLIYYSQIVNDFQKGDIAEGYSVSREKKESFPLTVTSAQKNPTAFYLCASSREHQPQHFGDGTRLSIL.

This chain joins TRBV12-5 and TRBJ2-3; D unresolved. This CDR3 is 18 amino acids long. Germline CDR1 is LGHNT and CDR2 is FRNRAP. The V gene lost 0 bases and the J gene lost 6 bases, with 22 bases spanning the gap. CDR3 protein: CASGLVLGKRYQGDTQYF. The CDR3 region has the DNA TGTGCTAGTGGTTTGGTATTGGGAAAACGGTATCAAGGGGATACGCAGTATTTT.

The CDR3 DNA reads as TGTGCCAGCTCACCTGGGGCACCGGGCACCGGGGAGCTGTTTTTT. Amino acid sequence: CASSPGAPGTGELFF. The V gene is TRBV18, the J gene TRBJ2-2; a possible D gene is TRBD1 (5 bases). With 3 bases removed from V and 4 bases from J, the gap between germline ends came to 12 bases. The CDR3 is made up of 15 amino acids. CDR1 is KGHSH, CDR2 LQKENI, per germline.

A few counts support this clone. The chain has TRBV4-1 and TRBJ2-1, with TRBD2 matching 12 bases. The CDR3 extends over 15 amino acids. V shed 6 bases, J shed 8 bases, and the junction held 8 bases outside the gene matches. Looked up from germline, CDR1 is MGHRA and CDR2 is YSYEKL. The CDR3 bases are TGCGCCAGCAGACTGACTAGCGGGGGAAACTATGAGCAGTTCTTC. Translated: CASRLTSGGNYEQFF.

This clone has only one observation. This rearrangement joins TRBV19 to TRBJ2-7; 7 nucleotides match TRBD2. Germline CDR1 is LNHDA and CDR2 is SQIVND (reference sequence). Losses at the gene ends were 5 bases for V and 2 bases for J; bases not matched to a gene: 18. The CDR3 consists of 18 residues. CDR3: CASSPNHLAAGEPYEQYF. The CDR3, as DNA: TGTGCCAGTAGTCCGAACCACCTCGCCGCGGGAGAACCCTACGAGCAGTACTTC. The full variable domain, rest sourced from reference TRBV19 and TRBJ2-7, is DGGITQSPKYLFRKEGQNVTLSCEQNLNHDAMYWYRQDPGQGLRLIYYSQIVNDFQKGDIAEGYSVSREKKESFPLTVTSAQKNPTAFYLCASSPNHLAAGEPYEQYFGPGTRLTVT.

The chain employs TRBV2 and TRBJ1-3; 8 positions agree with TRBD1. Germline values: CDR1 SNHLY, CDR2 FYNNEI. J lost 2 bases, V lost 6 bases, and 6 bases had no gene match. The CDR3 length is 15 residues. Written as DNA, the CDR3 is TGTGCCAGCAGACGACAGGGGATGGCTGGAAACACCATATATTTT. It codes for CASRRQGMAGNTIYF.

Here the CDR3 reads CASSLETYPGQPRQIHRELFF. In DNA, the CDR3 is TGTGCCAGCAGTTTGGAGACTTACCCGGGACAGCCAAGACAAATCCACCGGGAGCTGTTTTTT. The rearrangement links TRBV27 to TRBJ2-2; 7 bases align to TRBD1. V lost 3 bases to trimming and J lost 9 bases; unmatched junction nucleotides: 28. This CDR3 is built from 21 residues. Germline CDR1 MNHEY, CDR2 SMNVEV (reference sequence).

The chain couples TRBV28 to TRBJ1-3; the D is unclear. The CDR3 covers 15 residues. From germline, CDR1 is MDHEN and CDR2 SYDVKM. Trimming took 5 bases from V and 1 from J, leaving 12 bases between them. CDR3 sequence (DNA): TGTGCCAGCAGTGAACCCCCGGGGTCTGGAAACACCATATATTTT. Its protein is CASSEPPGSGNTIYF.

J is TRBJ1-1 and V is TRBV29-1; D possibly corresponds to TRBD1 (5 bases). Germline-derived CDR1 and CDR2 are SQVTM and ANQGSEA. V was trimmed by 6 bases and J by 4 bases, leaving 18 bases between them. The CDR3 totals 14 residues. The CDR3 DNA reads TGCAGCGTGGCGGTGGGGACGGAGGGCACTGAAGCTTTCTTT. Amino acid sequence: CSVAVGTEGTEAFF.